Following are 15 T cell receptor beta chains from one sample sequenced in a study of T cell changes during pregnancy in multiple sclerosis. Here immunoSEQ multiplex PCR was the method, and the copy in TCRdb shows in-frame clones only, minus some. In the table there are roughly 80,000 clones, approximately 94% of which are singletons. Here the sequenced sample was peripheral blood, taken after pregnancy. The receptor set was obtained from a female donor in good health, enrolled as a control in a pregnancy study.

This chain connects TRBV21-1 to TRBJ2-1; no DNA check was done on the table's D call, TRBD1. TRBV21-1 is marked as a pseudogene. The CDR3 is 18 amino acids. DNA of the CDR3: TGTGCCAGCAGCAAAGCGCATGGGGGACAGGGGAACCCCAATGAGCAGTTCTTC. It encodes CASSKAHGGQGNPNEQFF.

The chain recombines TRBV5-6 with TRBJ2-6; 7 bases map to TRBD2. The length of the CDR3 is 15 residues. With V trimmed by 6 bases and J by 2 bases, 5 bases remained unmatched. CDR1 and CDR2 (germline): SGHDT, YYEEEE. This chain's CDR3 is CASTPAGAGANVLTF. As DNA, the CDR3 is TGTGCCAGCACCCCTGCGGGGGCTGGGGCCAACGTCCTGACTTTC.

The chain links TRBV7-9 to TRBJ1-1; TRBD1 matches at 10 bases. Germline values: CDR1 SEHNR, CDR2 FQNEAQ (reference sequence). This CDR3 is 16 amino acids long. Trimming took 5 bases from V and 3 from J; bases not matched to a gene: 9. The CDR3 spells CASSAIGTGVYTEAFF. In DNA form, the CDR3 reads TGTGCCAGCAGCGCTATCGGGACAGGGGTGTACACTGAAGCTTTCTTT.

This CDR3 is CASRGLANTGELFF. DNA for the CDR3: TGTGCCAGCAGGGGGCTAGCGAACACCGGGGAGCTGTTTTTT. The gene calls are TRBV2 and TRBJ2-2; maybe TRBD1 (5 bases). Germline CDR1 SNHLY, CDR2 FYNNEI. The CDR3 is 14 amino acids. Trimming shortened V by 6 bases and J by 0 bases, and 8 bases separated the two germline ends.

This chain links TRBV21-1 with TRBJ1-1; the DNA was not compared with TRBD1, the D call given in the table. TRBV21-1 is shown as a pseudogene. CDR3 length equals 12 residues. The CDR3, as DNA: TGTGCCAGCAGCAAAGGGACAGGGGCAGCTTTCTTT. Translation gives CASSKGTGAAFF.

The chain recombines TRBV19 with TRBJ2-7; D not certain. V lost 0 bases and J 3 bases, leaving 3 bases between the germline ends. Germline V gives CDR1 LNHDA, CDR2 SQIVND (reference sequence). This CDR3 is 12 amino acids long. CDR3 coding DNA: TGTGCCAGTAGTATAGACGGCTACGAGCAGTACTTC. Amino acid sequence: CASSIDGYEQYF.

The chain is built from TRBV5-5 and TRBJ2-3; TRBD1 agrees at 7 bases. The CDR3 totals 15 residues. Germline V gene lookup returns CDR1 SGHKS and CDR2 YYEKEE (reference sequence). After removal of 3 bases from V and 2 bases from J, the junction contained 6 bases not matched to a gene. The CDR3 loop reads CASSSRDRPTDTQYF. CDR3 coding DNA: TGTGCCAGCAGCTCCCGGGACAGACCCACAGATACGCAGTATTTT.

The V call is TRBV4-1, the J call TRBJ2-1; D gene ambiguous. Germline V lookup: CDR1 MGHRA, CDR2 YSYEKL. Trimming stripped 1 base from V and 7 bases from J, with 17 bases between. The CDR3 runs 16 residues. CDR3 loop: CASSQGPAADRNEQFF. Written as DNA, the CDR3 is TGCGCCAGCAGCCAAGGCCCCGCTGCGGATAGGAATGAGCAGTTCTTC.

J is TRBJ1-3 and V is TRBV2, with 8 bases identical to TRBD1. This CDR3 has 16 amino acids. J was trimmed by 0 bases and V by 4 bases; bases with no gene match: 5. CDR1 and CDR2 (germline): SNHLY, FYNNEI. The CDR3 here is CASSGTGRSSGNTIYF. Here the CDR3 DNA reads TGTGCCAGCAGTGGGACAGGGCGTAGCTCTGGAAACACCATATATTTT.

This chain uses TRBV11-2 with TRBJ2-7; maybe TRBD1 (5 bases). Germline CDR1 reads SGHAT; CDR2 reads FQNNGV. This CDR3 has 12 residues. Trimming stripped 5 bases from V and 5 bases from J, with 10 bases between. As DNA, the CDR3 is TGTGCCAGCAGCCGAGACAGAAACGAGCAGTACTTC. Its protein product is CASSRDRNEQYF.

CDR3 sequence: CASSTGTAGYTF. Here the CDR3 DNA reads TGTGCCAGCAGTACCGGGACAGCCGGCTACACCTTC. The rearrangement uses TRBV6-5 and TRBJ1-2; 7 nucleotides agree with TRBD1. CDR1 and CDR2 (germline): MNHEY, SVGAGI. With V trimmed by 5 bases and J by 8 bases, 5 bases remained unmatched. The CDR3 covers 12 residues.

The chain employs TRBV5-1 and TRBJ2-2; a weak D match, TRBD1 (5 bases). CDR1 SGHRS and CDR2 YFSETQ come from the germline V gene. The CDR3 has 13 residues. Between the trimmed V and J ends, which lost 5 bases and 1 base, there was a span of 6 bases. CDR3 in amino acids: CASRGQNTGELFF. The CDR3, as DNA: TGCGCCAGCAGGGGGCAGAACACCGGGGAGCTGTTTTTT. The variable domain in full, with the rest retrieved from reference TRBV5-1 and TRBJ2-2, is KAGVTQTPRYLIKTRGQQVTLSCSPISGHRSVSWYQQTPGQGLQFLFEYFSETQRNKGNFPGRFSGRQFSNSRSEMNVSTLELGDSALYLCASRGQNTGELFFGEGSRLTVL.

V gene TRBV6-4 combines with J gene TRBJ2-1, with a weak D call TRBD2 (6 bases). Germline V CDR1 and CDR2: MRHNA, SNTAGT. The V and J ends lost 8 bases and 6 bases respectively, with 17 bases between them. This CDR3 contains 14 residues. The DNA for the CDR3 is TGTGCCAGCGAAGGAGGGTATGTGTTCAATGAGCAGTTCTTC. This sequence encodes CASEGGYVFNEQFF.

The rearrangement links TRBV2 to TRBJ2-7; maybe TRBD2 (6 bases). CDR1 is SNHLY and CDR2 is FYNNEI in the germline V gene. The V and J ends lost 2 bases and 1 base respectively, with 18 bases between them. The CDR3 sequence is 17 residues long. The CDR3 sequence: CASSERAWGEWSYEQYF. The CDR3 DNA is TGTGCCAGCAGTGAACGGGCCTGGGGGGAGTGGTCCTACGAGCAGTACTTC.

The rearrangement uses TRBV11-2 and TRBJ2-7, with unresolved D. The germline gives CDR1 SGHAT, CDR2 FQNNGV. The CDR3 is 11 amino acids. The V gene lost 1 base and the J gene lost 13 bases, with 11 bases spanning the gap. CDR3 nucleotide sequence: TGTGCCAGCAGCTTAGGCCTAGTCAAATACTTC. This sequence encodes CASSLGLVKYF.